This TCR beta chain was sequenced for a study of blood T cell repertoires in COVID-19. Across the study: Samples came from the United States, Italy and Spain, spanning acute and convalescent COVID-19. Sources were T cells, B-cell-depleted T cells, or PBMCs; the material itself was cDNA or gDNA.

Patients from Seattle were sampled longitudinally, starting during active infection. In the original workflow: Nucleated cell number was recorded as an estimate derived from reference gene primer amplification. The data were produced by immunoSEQ multiplex PCR, yet TCRdb's version contains in-frame clones alone and is incomplete. The V and J calls and the clone size are those of that table, but D and trimming were determined from the DNA. Of more than 80,000 clones detected, approximately 90% appear once; the ten largest clones hold 18%. This TCR was recovered from an older woman with COVID-19, enrolled during active disease. Sequenced: peripheral blood.

CDR3 bases: TGTGCCAGCAGCGCCTCTACAGCAACCGGGGAGCTGTTTTTT. This encodes CASSASTATGELFF. The chain carries TRBV5-5 and TRBJ2-2; no definite D call. The length of the CDR3 is 14 residues. V lost 4 bases and J lost 5, with 12 bases in between. The germline V gene has CDR1 SGHKS and CDR2 YYEKEE (reference sequence).